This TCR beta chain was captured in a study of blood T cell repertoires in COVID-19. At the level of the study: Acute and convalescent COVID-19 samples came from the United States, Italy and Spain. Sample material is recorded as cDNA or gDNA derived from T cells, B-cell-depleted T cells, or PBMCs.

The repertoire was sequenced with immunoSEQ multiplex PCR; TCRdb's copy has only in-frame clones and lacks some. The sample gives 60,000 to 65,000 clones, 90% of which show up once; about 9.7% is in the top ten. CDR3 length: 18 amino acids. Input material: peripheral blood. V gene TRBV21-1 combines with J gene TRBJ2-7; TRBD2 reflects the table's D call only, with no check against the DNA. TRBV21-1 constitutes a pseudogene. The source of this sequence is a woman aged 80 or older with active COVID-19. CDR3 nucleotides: TGTGCCAGCAGCAAAGTTACAGCGGGGGGGTTTTATGACTACGAGCAGTACGTC. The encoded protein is CASSKVTAGGFYDYEQYV.